Shown below are 29 T cell receptor beta chains from a single sample sequenced in a study of cytomegalovirus exposure and HLA in healthy donors. Amplification used 60 Vbeta primers and 13 Jbeta primers. The assay was immunoSEQ multiplex PCR, and TCRdb's table has in-frame clones only and misses some. The sample has 95,000 to 150,000 clones; more than 60% are singletons. Sequencing was performed on PBMCs. Every receptor here comes from a man in his late teens or twenties in good health and CMV-seronegative.

V is TRBV6-5 and J is TRBJ2-2; D unclear. CDR1 MNHEY and CDR2 SVGAGI come from the germline V gene. The CDR3 loop spans 12 amino acids. V lost 6 bases, J lost 8 bases, and 10 bases lay in between. CDR3 sequence (DNA): TGTGCCAGCAGAACCATCGGGGGGGAGCTGTTTTTT. Residues: CASRTIGGELFF.

In this sample, this clone turned up once. Relative to the germline gene, one junction end is altered; a read error may explain this. The chain is built from TRBV5-1 and TRBJ2-1; 8 bases fit TRBD2. Looked up from germline, CDR1 is SGHRS and CDR2 is YFSETQ. This CDR3 has 18 residues. This CDR3 reads CASGFWRGGPAGDNEQFF. The CDR3 bases are TGCGCCAGCGGCTTTTGGCGAGGAGGTCCAGCGGGAGACAATGAGCAGTTCTTC.

This sequence joins TRBV27 and TRBJ2-7; 15 bases map to TRBD2. The CDR3 runs to 18 residues. V shed 0 bases, J shed 1 base, and the junction held 4 bases outside the gene matches. CDR1 MNHEY and CDR2 SMNVEV come from the germline V gene (reference sequence). The CDR3 DNA reads TGTGCCAGCAGTTTATCCGGGACTAGCGGGAGGAGGTCCTACGAGCAGTACTTC. Translation: CASSLSGTSGRRSYEQYF.

The J gene is TRBJ1-3, the V gene TRBV5-4, with D possibly matching TRBD1 (5 bases). The CDR3 consists of 15 residues. Trimming pared 1 base from V and 0 bases from J, leaving 8 bases between. CDR1 SGHNT and CDR2 YYREEE come from the germline V gene (reference sequence). CDR3 amino acids: CASSLNRTSGNTIYF. The DNA of the CDR3 is TGTGCCAGCAGCTTGAACAGGACCTCTGGAAACACCATATATTTT.

This clone was observed a handful of times. The chain employs TRBV30 and TRBJ2-7; possibly TRBD2 for D (5 bases). The CDR3 totals 13 residues. Germline V CDR1 and CDR2: GTSNPN, SVGIG (reference sequence). V lost 3 bases, J lost 1 base, and 10 bases lay in between. CDR3 in amino acids: CAWSLGVSYEQYF. CDR3 in DNA: TGTGCCTGGAGCCTCGGGGTATCCTACGAGCAGTACTTC.

The chain is built from TRBV5-1 and TRBJ1-3; perhaps TRBD1 as D (6 bases). The V gene's germline CDR1 is SGHRS and CDR2 YFSETQ. Trimming took 7 bases from V and 4 from J, leaving 15 bases between them. This CDR3 contains 14 residues. The CDR3 spells CASGPGGQGNTIYF. The CDR3 nucleotides are TGCGCCAGCGGCCCCGGGGGGCAGGGAAACACCATATATTTT. The full variable domain, its missing parts supplied by reference TRBV5-1 and TRBJ1-3, is KAGVTQTPRYLIKTRGQQVTLSCSPISGHRSVSWYQQTPGQGLQFLFEYFSETQRNKGNFPGRFSGRQFSNSRSEMNVSTLELGDSALYLCASGPGGQGNTIYFGEGSWLTVV.

The chain combines TRBV9 with TRBJ2-2; TRBD1 agrees at 7 bases. V trimming: 5 bases; J trimming: 2 bases; junction bases outside the gene matches: 6. Per the germline V gene, CDR1 is SGDLS and CDR2 is YYNGEE. The CDR3 is made up of 15 amino acids. CDR3 sequence (DNA): TGTGCCAGCAGGATCGGGACAGTCAACACCGGGGAGCTGTTTTTT. Translated: CASRIGTVNTGELFF.

The chain is built from TRBV6-6 and TRBJ1-5; the match to TRBD1 covers 10 bases. The CDR3 covers 15 residues. CDR1 is MNHNY, CDR2 SVGAGI, per germline (reference sequence). After removal of 2 bases from V and 7 bases from J, the junction contained 5 bases not matched to a gene. The CDR3 DNA follows: TGTGCCAGCAGTTACACCGGGACAGGGGAACAGCCCCAGCATTTT. This translates into CASSYTGTGEQPQHF.

This clone was seen more than once but under ten times. The chain links TRBV14 to TRBJ2-2, with D possibly matching TRBD1 (6 bases). Trimming cost V 1 base and J 1 base, with 10 bases left between them. The CDR3 consists of 16 residues. Per germline, CDR1 SGHDN and CDR2 FVKESK. The CDR3 region has the DNA TGTGCCAGCAGCCAAGGGTCAGGGGTGAACACCGGGGAGCTGTTTTTT. Amino acid sequence: CASSQGSGVNTGELFF.

The V gene is TRBV28, the J gene TRBJ1-2, with TRBD1 identical over 8 bases. V lost 6 bases and J lost 4; bases outside the gene matches: 4. Germline V CDR1 and CDR2: MDHEN, SYDVKM. There are 13 residues in the CDR3. This CDR3 reads CASRPGGSYGYTF. The CDR3 DNA follows: TGTGCCAGCAGGCCAGGGGGCAGCTATGGCTACACCTTC.

The chain employs TRBV7-9 and TRBJ1-2; 10 bases line up with TRBD1. The V gene end was trimmed by 3 bases and the J gene end by 3 bases; junction bases not matched to a gene: 4. The CDR3 is 15 amino acids. Germline assignment: CDR1 SEHNR and CDR2 FQNEAQ (reference sequence). The CDR3 nucleotides read TGTGCCAGCAGCTTCCCCGGGACAGGGGACTATGGCTACACCTTC. It translates to CASSFPGTGDYGYTF.

The chain joins TRBV4-1 to TRBJ2-1; no firm D call. V gave up 1 base and J gave up 8 bases, with 18 bases separating them. Looked up from germline, CDR1 is MGHRA and CDR2 is YSYEKL. The CDR3 runs 16 residues. CDR3 nucleotides: TGCGCCAGCAGCCAAGGTCTGATGCGTGAGGTCGATGAGCAGTTCTTC. It codes for CASSQGLMREVDEQFF.

The chain has TRBV6-6 and TRBJ2-5; TRBD1 aligns across 7 bases. With 9 bases clipped from V and 2 bases from J, the junction kept 12 bases outside the gene matches. Germline V CDR1 and CDR2: MNHNY, SVGAGI (reference sequence). The CDR3 is made up of 15 amino acids. CDR3: CARKASGTEQETQYF. DNA for the CDR3: TGTGCCAGGAAGGCCTCCGGGACAGAACAAGAGACCCAGTACTTC.

V gene TRBV4-1 combines with J gene TRBJ1-2, with D perhaps TRBD1 (6 bases). The CDR3 totals 16 residues. Trimming took 4 bases from V and 4 from J, leaving 19 bases between them. CDR1 is MGHRA, CDR2 YSYEKL, per germline. The CDR3 loop is CASSPEAGGAVYGYTF. CDR3 coding DNA: TGCGCCAGCAGCCCCGAGGCCGGGGGGGCGGTCTATGGCTACACCTTC.

A note on this clone: One end of the junction fails to match germline, which may point to a read error. The same CDR3 arises from other DNA sequences in this sample as well. The chain has TRBV19 and TRBJ1-5; TRBD1 matches at 9 bases. From germline, CDR1 is LNHDA and CDR2 SQIVND (reference sequence). CDR3 length: 16 amino acids. For the CDR3, the DNA is TGTGCCAGTAGTATAGATCTAGGGACAGGGTTTCAGCCCCAGCACTTT. It translates to CASSIDLGTGFQPQHF. The entire variable domain, with the rest obtained from reference TRBV19 and TRBJ1-5, is as follows: DGGITQSPKYLFRKEGQNVTLSCEQNLNHDAMYWYRQDPGQGLRLIYYSQIVNDFQKGDIAEGYSVSREKKESFPLTVTSAQKNPTAFYLCASSIDLGTGFQPQHFGDGTRLSIL.

The chain joins TRBV19 to TRBJ2-1; the match to TRBD1 covers 8 bases. The trim removed 6 bases at V and 9 bases at J, leaving 4 bases unmatched. CDR3 size: 12 residues. Germline CDR1 LNHDA, CDR2 SQIVND (reference sequence). The CDR3 protein is CASSRTGREQFF. In nucleotides, the CDR3 is TGTGCCAGTAGCCGGACAGGGCGTGAGCAGTTCTTC. The whole variable domain, filled in from reference TRBV19 and TRBJ2-1, reads DGGITQSPKYLFRKEGQNVTLSCEQNLNHDAMYWYRQDPGQGLRLIYYSQIVNDFQKGDIAEGYSVSREKKESFPLTVTSAQKNPTAFYLCASSRTGREQFFGPGTRLTVL.

The genes are TRBV6-4 and TRBJ2-1; D unresolved. V lost 0 bases and J 6 bases, leaving 6 bases between the germline ends. Germline CDR1 is MRHNA and CDR2 is SNTAGT. This CDR3 has 13 amino acids. CDR3 loop: CASSDSGPNEQFF. DNA of the CDR3: TGTGCCAGCAGTGACTCGGGCCCCAATGAGCAGTTCTTC.

This clone was picked up a small number of times. The chain employs TRBV9 and TRBJ2-7, with D perhaps matching TRBD1 (6 bases). Trimming pared 0 bases from V and 6 bases from J, leaving 13 bases between. The CDR3 is made up of 14 amino acids. Per the germline V gene, CDR1 is SGDLS and CDR2 is YYNGEE. The CDR3 loop is CASSVVGADGEQYF. As DNA, the CDR3 is TGTGCCAGCAGCGTAGTGGGGGCGGATGGCGAGCAGTACTTC. Looking up the rest from reference TRBV9 and TRBJ2-7 gives the full variable domain: DSGVTQTPKHLITATGQRVTLRCSPRSGDLSVYWYQQSLDQGLQFLIQYYNGEERAKGNILERFSAQQFPDLHSELNLSSLELGDSALYFCASSVVGADGEQYFGPGTRLTVT.

The chain recombines TRBV28 with TRBJ2-2; 9 nucleotides match TRBD1. Germline V gene lookup returns CDR1 MDHEN and CDR2 SYDVKM. There are 19 residues in the CDR3. V lost 5 bases and J lost 2; bases outside the gene matches: 15. The CDR3, as DNA: TGTGCCAGCAGTCCTAATATTGGATCGGGACAGGGTAACACCGGGGAGCTGTTTTTT. Protein sequence: CASSPNIGSGQGNTGELFF. The full variable domain, rest sourced from reference TRBV28 and TRBJ2-2, is DVKVTQSSRYLVKRTGEKVFLECVQDMDHENMFWYRQDPGLGLRLIYFSYDVKMKEKGDIPEGYSVSREKKERFSLILESASTNQTSMYLCASSPNIGSGQGNTGELFFGEGSRLTVL.

The chain recombines TRBV2 with TRBJ2-5, with TRBD2 as a possible D gene (6 bases). V gave up 6 bases and J gave up 1 base, with 15 bases separating them. This CDR3 spans 15 amino acids. Per the germline V gene, CDR1 is SNHLY and CDR2 is FYNNEI. CDR3: CASRRDESTQETQYF. DNA of the CDR3: TGTGCCAGCAGGCGGGACGAAAGCACCCAAGAGACCCAGTACTTC.

The chain links TRBV18 to TRBJ2-2, with 9 bases aligning to TRBD1. The CDR3 consists of 16 residues. Germline values: CDR1 KGHSH, CDR2 LQKENI. V was pared by 4 bases and J by 4 bases, with 7 bases of the junction left unmatched. CDR3 sequence reads: CASSRQGQGITGELFF. CDR3 nucleotide sequence: TGTGCCAGCTCACGCCAGGGACAGGGTATCACCGGGGAGCTGTTTTTT.

A note on this clone: The conserved phenylalanine or tryptophan is not found at the CDR3 terminus, so this likely reflects a read error. The DNA is left out, because the CDR3 cannot be placed on it with certainty; the CDR3 is given as TCRdb lists it. The chain has TRBV28 and TRBJ2-7; the listed D gene, TRBD1, was not tested against the DNA. Counting both end residues, the CDR3 totals 13 amino acids. Germline loops: CDR1 MDHEN, CDR2 SYDVKM. The CDR3 protein is CASSDRDSLTSPL.

This chain links TRBV6-5 with TRBJ2-5; TRBD2 agrees at 9 bases. The CDR3 is made up of 15 amino acids. V trimming: 0 bases; J trimming: 7 bases; junction bases outside the gene matches: 6. The germline V gene encodes CDR1 MNHEY and CDR2 SVGAGI. The CDR3 sequence is CASSYSAGGRGTQYF. The CDR3 nucleotides read TGTGCCAGCAGTTACTCAGCGGGGGGTAGGGGGACCCAGTACTTC.

As concerns this clone: Its ends do not fully match the called genes, so a read error is possible. The V gene is TRBV7-9, the J gene TRBJ2-7; 8 bases align to TRBD2. This CDR3 spans 15 amino acids. The germline CDR1 and CDR2 sequences are SEHNR and FQNEAQ (reference sequence). CDR3 nucleotides: TGTCCCAGCAGCTTAGCACCGAGCGGGGGCTACGAGCAGTACTTC. Its translation is CPSSLAPSGGYEQYF.

The chain joins TRBV7-9 to TRBJ2-3; TRBD1 matches at 10 bases. The CDR3 has 15 residues. Germline values: CDR1 SEHNR, CDR2 FQNEAQ (reference sequence). With V trimmed by 5 bases and J by 8 bases, 10 bases remained unmatched. The DNA for the CDR3 is TGTGCCAGCAGCAAGACAGGGGGCGTCGAGGGTACGCAGTATTTT. Its translation: CASSKTGGVEGTQYF.

This sequence joins TRBV7-9 and TRBJ2-1, with D possibly TRBD1 on 5 matching bases. Germline V gene lookup returns CDR1 SEHNR and CDR2 FQNEAQ (reference sequence). Deletions cut 0 bases from V and 5 bases from J, with 17 bases between. This CDR3 contains 17 residues. CDR3 protein: CASSLAHKGPRDNEQFF. DNA of the CDR3: TGTGCCAGCAGCTTAGCGCACAAAGGCCCCAGGGACAATGAGCAGTTCTTC.

This clone showed up just a few times. The chain is built from TRBV6-5 and TRBJ1-4; D remains ambiguous. This CDR3 comprises 16 residues. CDR1 is MNHEY, CDR2 SVGAGI, per germline. Trimming cost V 0 bases and J 3 bases, with 11 bases left between them. CDR3 nucleotide sequence: TGTGCCAGCAGTTACTCATCGGAGCCAGCTAATGAAAAACTGTTTTTT. Its translation: CASSYSSEPANEKLFF.

DNA of the CDR3: TGTGCCAGCAGAGAACCCCTTCGGGACTGGGTTGGCTACACCTTC. This sequence encodes CASREPLRDWVGYTF. The chain links TRBV6-6 to TRBJ1-2, with D maybe TRBD1 (5 bases). V was pared by 6 bases and J by 7 bases, with 21 bases between. Germline-derived CDR1 and CDR2 are MNHNY and SVGAGI (reference sequence). This CDR3 is built from 15 residues.

The genes are TRBV7-9 and TRBJ1-1; the D is unclear. Germline CDR1 reads SEHNR; CDR2 reads FQNEAQ (reference sequence). This CDR3 contains 12 residues. Trimming stripped 1 base from V and 7 bases from J, with 7 bases between. The CDR3 protein is CASSLGYCEAFF. The CDR3, as DNA: TGTGCCAGCAGCTTAGGTTACTGTGAAGCTTTCTTT.